The 18 T cell receptor beta chains reported below all come from one sample, sequenced in a study of blood T cell repertoires in COVID-19 (dated by TCRdb to 2019 to 2021). Library construction relied on the immunoSEQ multiplex PCR assay. Drawn from immuneACCESS, this table holds only the in-frame rearrangements with V and J called that TCRdb kept. Clones are partly lost; checked studies trace under half to an unresolved V gene and leave the rest unexplained. This sample gives 75,000 to 95,000 clones in total; roughly 80% of them show up just once. The ten largest make up around 12% of the sample. Sequenced sample: peripheral blood. Receptor source: a woman aged 40 to 50 with active or convalescent COVID-19.

The chain employs TRBV3-1 (or the pseudogene TRBV3-2) and TRBJ1-5; no firm D call. The germline V and J ends were trimmed by 1 base and 6 bases, with 4 bases remaining between them. In germline, CDR1 is LGHDT, CDR2 YNNKEL (reference sequence). CDR3 length equals 12 residues. The CDR3 loop reads CASSQAFQPQHF. The CDR3 DNA reads as TGTGCCAGCAGCCAAGCGTTTCAGCCCCAGCATTTT.

V usage is TRBV10-3 and J usage is TRBJ2-2, with TRBD1 matching over 10 bases. CDR1 is ENHRY and CDR2 is SYGVKD in the germline V gene. After removal of 10 bases from V and 3 bases from J, the junction contained 8 bases not matched to a gene. The CDR3 has 15 residues. This CDR3 is CATGQGGPDTGELFF. The CDR3 DNA is TGTGCCACCGGACAGGGGGGGCCGGACACCGGGGAGCTGTTTTTT.

CDR3 sequence (DNA): TGCGCCAGCAACCCGGGACAGGTCGGCGGGGAGCTGTTTTTT. It is translated as CASNPGQVGGELFF. V and J are TRBV10-1 and TRBJ2-2, with TRBD1 matching 8 bases. The CDR3 is made up of 14 amino acids. The germline V gene has CDR1 WNHNN and CDR2 SYGVQD (reference sequence). V lost 7 bases, J lost 7 bases, and 8 bases stayed unmatched.

This clone was found a few times. V usage is TRBV6-9 and J usage is TRBJ2-3; tentative D call: TRBD1 (6 bases). CDR1 is MNHGY, CDR2 SVAAGI, per germline. The CDR3 consists of 15 residues. Deletions cut 8 bases from V and 0 bases from J, with 15 bases between. CDR3 sequence: CASGPGESSTDTQYF. DNA of the CDR3: TGTGCCAGCGGCCCAGGGGAATCTAGCACAGATACGCAGTATTTT.

The chain links TRBV29-1 to TRBJ2-7, with D uncertain. V lost 4 bases to trimming and J lost 2 bases, with 9 bases between them. The CDR3 loop spans 12 amino acids. Looked up from germline, CDR1 is SQVTM and CDR2 is ANQGSEA. Here the CDR3 DNA reads TGCAGCGTTGGTTACAAGACCTACGAGCAGTACTTC. It specifies CSVGYKTYEQYF.

This clone was found once. CDR3 sequence (DNA): TGTGCCAGCAGCTTAAATGTGTACGCGGCCCAGTACTTC. Translating gives CASSLNVYAAQYF. The chain employs TRBV11-3 and TRBJ2-4, with D unresolved. The germline gives CDR1 SGHNT, CDR2 YENEEA. Trimming stripped 2 bases from V and 13 bases from J, with 15 bases between. The CDR3 consists of 13 residues.

This clone was seen a few times. V gene TRBV7-3 combines with J gene TRBJ2-2, with a weak D call TRBD1 (6 bases). This CDR3 has 14 residues. With 4 bases removed from V and 2 bases from J, the gap between germline ends came to 8 bases. CDR1 is SGHTA, CDR2 FQGTGA, per germline. In DNA, the CDR3 is TGTGCCAGCAGCTCACAGGGAAACACCGGGGAGCTGTTTTTT. This translates into CASSSQGNTGELFF.

This clone was observed a single time. V gene TRBV11-2 combines with J gene TRBJ2-1, with D possibly TRBD2 on 6 matching bases. CDR1 is SGHAT and CDR2 is FQNNGV in the germline V gene. The CDR3 is made up of 13 amino acids. The V and J ends lost 1 base and 14 bases respectively, with 15 bases between them. The CDR3 DNA follows: TGTGCCAGCAGCTTAGCCCAGGAGGGACTCGAGTTCTTC. It translates to CASSLAQEGLEFF.

The chain recombines TRBV28 with TRBJ1-3; 7 bases match TRBD1. Germline assignment: CDR1 MDHEN and CDR2 SYDVKM. Trimming at V came to 6 bases and at J to 0 bases, leaving 14 bases not matched to a gene. The CDR3 totals 18 residues. This CDR3 reads CASSPNRDSQYSGNTIYF. The CDR3 nucleotides are TGTGCCAGCAGCCCGAACCGGGACAGTCAGTACTCTGGAAACACCATATATTTT.

This clone was seen once. The rearrangement links TRBV25-1 to TRBJ2-7, with no clear D. V was cut by 5 bases and J by 2 bases, with 10 bases left in between. The CDR3 length is 13 residues. In germline, CDR1 is MGHDK, CDR2 SYGVNS. CDR3 in amino acids: CASSRQGAYEQYF. Here the CDR3 DNA reads TGTGCCAGCAGTAGGCAAGGAGCCTACGAGCAGTACTTC.

The V call is TRBV7-2, the J call TRBJ2-2; 7 nucleotides align to TRBD2. In germline, CDR1 is SGHTA, CDR2 FQGNSA. This CDR3 has 15 residues. Unmatched junction bases numbered 5, after V lost 3 bases and J lost 4 bases. CDR3 sequence: CASSFRGGFTGELFF. DNA for the CDR3: TGTGCCAGCAGCTTTCGCGGGGGATTCACCGGGGAGCTGTTTTTT.

This chain joins TRBV5-4 and TRBJ2-3; weak D call: TRBD2 (7 bases). Germline CDR1 is SGHNT and CDR2 is YYREEE (reference sequence). This CDR3 has 15 residues. V was shortened by 0 bases and J by 5 bases, with 13 bases between the two germline ends. CDR3 residues: CASSLGGRGGDTQYF. DNA for the CDR3: TGTGCCAGCAGCTTGGGCGGGAGAGGGGGAGATACGCAGTATTTT.

V usage is TRBV7-2 and J usage is TRBJ1-6; a possible D gene is TRBD1 (5 bases). V gave up 3 bases and J gave up 13 bases, with 13 bases separating them. Germline loops: CDR1 SGHTA, CDR2 FQGNSA. This CDR3 comprises 13 residues. The CDR3 DNA is TGTGCCAGCAGCTTGCAGGGCTCCACCCCCCTCCACTTT. It translates to CASSLQGSTPLHF.

CDR3 sequence reads: CAWTRAGGQPHQPQHF. The CDR3 nucleotides read TGTGCCTGGACCAGAGCCGGGGGACAGCCCCATCAGCCCCAGCATTTT. The V gene is TRBV30, the J gene TRBJ1-5, with TRBD1 matching over 7 bases. The trim removed 4 bases at V and 5 bases at J, leaving 14 bases unmatched. The germline CDR1 and CDR2 sequences are GTSNPN and SVGIG (reference sequence). This CDR3 spans 16 amino acids.

This clone appeared once. This chain uses TRBV29-1 with TRBJ2-2; 11 bases line up with TRBD1. This CDR3 region has 13 residues. J gave up 5 bases and V 6 bases, and 2 bases lay outside the gene matches. Germline values: CDR1 SQVTM, CDR2 ANQGSEA. CDR3 amino acids: CSVGTGGTGELFF. DNA for the CDR3: TGCAGCGTCGGGACAGGGGGGACCGGGGAGCTGTTTTTT.

The rearrangement links TRBV11-2 to TRBJ1-2, with 7 bases lining up with TRBD1. Trimming cost V 1 base and J 2 bases; bases outside gene matches: 4. The CDR3 covers 15 residues. Per germline, CDR1 SGHAT and CDR2 FQNNGV. CDR3 sequence (DNA): TGTGCCAGCAGCTTAGCCGACAGGGAAAACTATGGCTACACCTTC. Translating gives CASSLADRENYGYTF.

The CDR3 here is CASSANSVQETQYF. The CDR3, as DNA: TGTGCCAGCAGCGCTAACAGTGTCCAAGAGACCCAGTACTTC. The chain couples TRBV5-8 to TRBJ2-5; D gene unclear. The ends were cut back, 4 bases at V and 1 base at J, with 11 bases in the middle. Germline V gene data show CDR1 as SGHTS and CDR2 as YDEGEE. CDR3 size: 14 residues.

V and J are TRBV5-6 and TRBJ2-2, with D perhaps TRBD2 (6 bases). The CDR3 is made up of 15 amino acids. V lost 2 bases and J lost 0, with 8 bases in between. The germline gives CDR1 SGHDT, CDR2 YYEEEE. CDR3 DNA sequence: TGTGCCAGCAGCTTCTGGGGGGCGAACACCGGGGAGCTGTTTTTT. This codes for CASSFWGANTGELFF. The full variable domain, its missing parts supplied by reference TRBV5-6 and TRBJ2-2, is DAGVTQSPTHLIKTRGQQVTLRCSPKSGHDTVSWYQQALGQGPQFIFQYYEEEERQRGNFPDRFSGHQFPNYSSELNVNALLLGDSALYLCASSFWGANTGELFFGEGSRLTVL.